In its sample, the clone carrying this T cell receptor (beta chain) was seen many times. Unique molecular identifiers were used to barcode this TCRbeta library. TCRdb reprocessed the PCR reads with MiXCR, giving one entry per CDR3 protein. The table has under 450,000 distinct CDR3 sequences, about an eighth seen once; the top ten hold about 4.5%. The data were obtained in a study of T-cell reconstitution after alpha-beta-depleted transplantation in children. CDR3 length: 15 residues. Trimming took off 0 bases at V and 1 base at J, with 7 bases between the two ends. The germline V gene has CDR1 LNHDA and CDR2 SQIVND (reference sequence).

The sequence was collected from a human donor who donated a stem cell graft to a child with Fanconi anemia. The sequencing here drew on PBMCs, taken from the stem cell graft. The chain employs TRBV19 and TRBJ2-1, with D possibly matching TRBD2 (6 bases). The DNA for the CDR3 is TGTGCCAGTAGTATAGAGGGGGGATCCTACAATGAGCAGTTCTTC. It yields the protein CASSIEGGSYNEQFF.